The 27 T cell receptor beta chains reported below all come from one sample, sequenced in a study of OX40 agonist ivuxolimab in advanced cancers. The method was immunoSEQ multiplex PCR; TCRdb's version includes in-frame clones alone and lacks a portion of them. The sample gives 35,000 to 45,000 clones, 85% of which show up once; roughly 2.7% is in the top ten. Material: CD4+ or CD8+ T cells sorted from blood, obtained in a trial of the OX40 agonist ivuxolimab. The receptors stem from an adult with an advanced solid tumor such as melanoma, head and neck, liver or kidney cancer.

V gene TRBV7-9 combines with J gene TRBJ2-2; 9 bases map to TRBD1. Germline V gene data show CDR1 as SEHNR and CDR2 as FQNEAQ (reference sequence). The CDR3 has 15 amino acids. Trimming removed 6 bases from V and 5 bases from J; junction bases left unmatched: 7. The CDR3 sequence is CASSRDRERTGELFF. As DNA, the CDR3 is TGTGCCAGCAGTCGGGACAGGGAGAGGACCGGGGAGCTGTTTTTT.

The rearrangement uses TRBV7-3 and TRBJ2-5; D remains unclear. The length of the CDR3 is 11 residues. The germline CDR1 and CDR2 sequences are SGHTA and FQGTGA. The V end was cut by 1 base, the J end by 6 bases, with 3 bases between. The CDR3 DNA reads TGTGCCAGCAGCTTAAGCCAGACCCAGTACTTC. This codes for CASSLSQTQYF.

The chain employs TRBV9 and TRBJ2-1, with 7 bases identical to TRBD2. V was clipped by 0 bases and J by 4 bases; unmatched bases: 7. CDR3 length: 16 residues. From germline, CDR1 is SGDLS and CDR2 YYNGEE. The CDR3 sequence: CASSVGLAAGYNEQFF. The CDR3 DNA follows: TGTGCCAGCAGCGTAGGTCTAGCGGCGGGATACAATGAGCAGTTCTTC.

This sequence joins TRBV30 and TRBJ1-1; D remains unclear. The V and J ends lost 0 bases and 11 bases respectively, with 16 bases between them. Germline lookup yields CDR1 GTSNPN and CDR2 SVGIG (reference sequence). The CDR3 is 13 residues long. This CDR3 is CAWSVNNWEVAFF. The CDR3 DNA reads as TGTGCCTGGAGTGTAAATAATTGGGAGGTCGCTTTCTTT.

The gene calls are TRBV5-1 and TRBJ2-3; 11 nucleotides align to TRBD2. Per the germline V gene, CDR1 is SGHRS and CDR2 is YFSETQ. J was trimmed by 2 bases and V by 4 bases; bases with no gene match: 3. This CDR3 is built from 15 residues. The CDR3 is CASSRGLADTDTQYF. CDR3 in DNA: TGCGCCAGCAGCCGGGGACTAGCGGACACAGATACGCAGTATTTT.

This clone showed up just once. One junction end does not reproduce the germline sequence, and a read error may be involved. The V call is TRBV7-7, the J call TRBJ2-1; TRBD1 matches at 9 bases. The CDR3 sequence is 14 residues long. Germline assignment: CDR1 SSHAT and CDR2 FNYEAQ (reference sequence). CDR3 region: CASSLRQGEHEQFF. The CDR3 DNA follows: TGTGCTAGCAGCTTAAGACAGGGGGAGCATGAGCAGTTCTTC.

The CDR3 is CASSLRGTGLRGSQETQYF. As DNA, the CDR3 is TGTGCCAGCAGTTTACGAGGGACAGGGTTGAGAGGAAGCCAAGAGACCCAGTACTTC. The J gene is TRBJ2-5, the V gene TRBV27; 9 bases fit TRBD1. CDR3 length equals 19 residues. After removal of 2 bases from V and 1 base from J, the junction contained 14 bases not matched to a gene. The germline CDR1 and CDR2 sequences are MNHEY and SMNVEV (reference sequence).

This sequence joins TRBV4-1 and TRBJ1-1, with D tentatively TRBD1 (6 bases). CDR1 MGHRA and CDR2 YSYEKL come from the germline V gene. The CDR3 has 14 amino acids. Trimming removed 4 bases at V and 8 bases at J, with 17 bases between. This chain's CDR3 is CASSPGWGRREAFF. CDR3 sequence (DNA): TGCGCCAGCAGCCCGGGCTGGGGGCGGAGGGAAGCTTTCTTT.

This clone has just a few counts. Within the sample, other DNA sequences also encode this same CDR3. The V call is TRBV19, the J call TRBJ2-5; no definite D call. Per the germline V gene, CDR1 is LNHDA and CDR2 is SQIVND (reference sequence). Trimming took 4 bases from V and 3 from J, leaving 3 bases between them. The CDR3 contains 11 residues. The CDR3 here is CASSRKETQYF. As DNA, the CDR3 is TGTGCCAGTAGTAGAAAAGAGACCCAGTACTTC.

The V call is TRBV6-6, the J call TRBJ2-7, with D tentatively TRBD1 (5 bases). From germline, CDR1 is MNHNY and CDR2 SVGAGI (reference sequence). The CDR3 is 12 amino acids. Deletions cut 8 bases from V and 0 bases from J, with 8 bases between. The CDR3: CASEDNSYEQYF. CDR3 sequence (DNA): TGTGCCAGCGAGGACAACTCCTACGAGCAGTACTTC.

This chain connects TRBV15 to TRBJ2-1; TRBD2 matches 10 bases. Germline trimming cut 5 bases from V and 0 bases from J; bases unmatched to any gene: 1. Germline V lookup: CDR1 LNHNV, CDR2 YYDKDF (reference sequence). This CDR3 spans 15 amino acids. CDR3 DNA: TGTGCCACCAGCGCTAGCGGGAGCTCCTACAATGAGCAGTTCTTC. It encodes CATSASGSSYNEQFF.

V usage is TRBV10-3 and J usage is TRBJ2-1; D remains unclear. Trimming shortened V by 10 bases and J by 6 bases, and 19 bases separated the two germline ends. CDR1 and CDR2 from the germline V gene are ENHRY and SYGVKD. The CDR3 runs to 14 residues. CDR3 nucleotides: TGTGCCACACTATTATCTCTTACGCTCAATGAGCAGTTCTTC. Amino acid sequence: CATLLSLTLNEQFF.

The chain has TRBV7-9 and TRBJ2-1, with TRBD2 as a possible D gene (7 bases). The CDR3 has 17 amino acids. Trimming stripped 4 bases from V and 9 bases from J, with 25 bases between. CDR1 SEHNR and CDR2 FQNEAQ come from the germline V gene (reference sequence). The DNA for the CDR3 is TGTGCCAGCAGCTCGCCAAGGGGGGTCACTAGCGCCAGTGAGCAGTTCTTC. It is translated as CASSSPRGVTSASEQFF.

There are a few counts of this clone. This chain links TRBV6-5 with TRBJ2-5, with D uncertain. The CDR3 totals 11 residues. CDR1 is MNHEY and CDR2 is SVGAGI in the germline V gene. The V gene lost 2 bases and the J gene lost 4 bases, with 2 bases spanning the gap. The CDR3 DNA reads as TGTGCCAGCAGTTACGGAGAGACCCAGTACTTC. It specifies CASSYGETQYF.

CDR3 protein: CAWSYGEDTQYF. The CDR3 nucleotides read TGTGCCTGGAGCTACGGGGAGGATACGCAGTATTTT. The J gene is TRBJ2-3, the V gene TRBV30; D is perhaps TRBD2 (5 bases). Germline V gene sequence: CDR1 GTSNPN, CDR2 SVGIG (reference sequence). The CDR3 extends over 12 amino acids. The ends were cut back, 3 bases at V and 6 bases at J, with 10 bases in the middle.

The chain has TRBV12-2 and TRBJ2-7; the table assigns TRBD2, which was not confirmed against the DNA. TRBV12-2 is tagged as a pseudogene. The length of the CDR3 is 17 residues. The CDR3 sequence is CASRLELSGSATYEQYF. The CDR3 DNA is TGTGCAAGTCGCTTAGAGCTTAGCGGGAGCGCTACCTACGAGCAGTACTTC.

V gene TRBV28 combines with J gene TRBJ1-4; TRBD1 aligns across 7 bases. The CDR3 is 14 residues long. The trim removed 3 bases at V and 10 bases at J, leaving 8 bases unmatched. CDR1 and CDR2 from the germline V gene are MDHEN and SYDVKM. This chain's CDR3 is CASSLVDQGGKLFF. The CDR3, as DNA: TGTGCCAGCAGTTTGGTAGATCAGGGGGGAAAACTGTTTTTT.

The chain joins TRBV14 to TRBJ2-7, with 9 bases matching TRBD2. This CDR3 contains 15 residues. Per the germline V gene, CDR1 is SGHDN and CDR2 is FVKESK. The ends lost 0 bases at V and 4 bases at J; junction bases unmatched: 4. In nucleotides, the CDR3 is TGTGCCAGCAGCCAAGAGGGACTAGCTATTTACGAGCAGTACTTC. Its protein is CASSQEGLAIYEQYF.

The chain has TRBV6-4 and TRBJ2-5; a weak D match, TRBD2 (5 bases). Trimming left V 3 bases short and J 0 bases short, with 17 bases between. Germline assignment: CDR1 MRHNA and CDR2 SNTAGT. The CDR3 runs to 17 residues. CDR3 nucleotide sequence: TGTGCCAGCAGTGATTTCGGGGAAATAAAGTACCAAGAGACCCAGTACTTC. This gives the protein CASSDFGEIKYQETQYF.

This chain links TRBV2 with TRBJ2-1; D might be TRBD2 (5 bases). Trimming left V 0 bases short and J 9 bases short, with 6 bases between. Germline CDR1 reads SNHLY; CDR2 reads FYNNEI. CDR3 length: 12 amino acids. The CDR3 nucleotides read TGTGCCAGCAGTGAAGCGCGGGCTGAGCAGTTCTTC. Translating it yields CASSEARAEQFF.

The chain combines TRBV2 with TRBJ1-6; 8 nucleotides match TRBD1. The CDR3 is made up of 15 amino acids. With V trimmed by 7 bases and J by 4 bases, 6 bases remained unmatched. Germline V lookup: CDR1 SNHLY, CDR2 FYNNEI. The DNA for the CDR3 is TGTGCCAGCACTCAAGACAGGGGTTATAATTCACCCCTCCACTTT. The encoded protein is CASTQDRGYNSPLHF.

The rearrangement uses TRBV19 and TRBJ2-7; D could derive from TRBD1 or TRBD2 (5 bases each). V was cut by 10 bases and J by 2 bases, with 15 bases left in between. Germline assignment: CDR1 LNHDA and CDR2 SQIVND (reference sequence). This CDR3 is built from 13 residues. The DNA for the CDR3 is TGTGCCACCACGGGGCGGGTCGCCTACGAGCAGTACTTC. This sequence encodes CATTGRVAYEQYF. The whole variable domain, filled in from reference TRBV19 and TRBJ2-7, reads DGGITQSPKYLFRKEGQNVTLSCEQNLNHDAMYWYRQDPGQGLRLIYYSQIVNDFQKGDIAEGYSVSREKKESFPLTVTSAQKNPTAFYLCATTGRVAYEQYFGPGTRLTVT.

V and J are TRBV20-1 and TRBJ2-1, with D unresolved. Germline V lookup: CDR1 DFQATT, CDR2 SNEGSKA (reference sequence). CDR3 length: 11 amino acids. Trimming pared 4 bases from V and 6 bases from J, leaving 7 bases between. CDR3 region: CSAKAFNEQFF. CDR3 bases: TGCAGTGCTAAGGCCTTCAATGAGCAGTTCTTC.

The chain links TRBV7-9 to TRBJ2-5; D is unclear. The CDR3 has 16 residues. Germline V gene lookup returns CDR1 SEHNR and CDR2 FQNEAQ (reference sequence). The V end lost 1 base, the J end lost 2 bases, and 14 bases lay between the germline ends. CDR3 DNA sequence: TGTGCCAGCAGCTTAGGATTGGTCACGAAACAAGAGACCCAGTACTTC. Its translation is CASSLGLVTKQETQYF.

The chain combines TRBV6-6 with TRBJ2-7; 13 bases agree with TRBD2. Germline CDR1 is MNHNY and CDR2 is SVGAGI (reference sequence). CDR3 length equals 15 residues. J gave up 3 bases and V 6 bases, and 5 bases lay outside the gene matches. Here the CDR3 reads CASRPGTSGIYEQYF. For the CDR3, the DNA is TGTGCCAGCAGGCCGGGGACTAGCGGGATCTACGAGCAGTACTTC.

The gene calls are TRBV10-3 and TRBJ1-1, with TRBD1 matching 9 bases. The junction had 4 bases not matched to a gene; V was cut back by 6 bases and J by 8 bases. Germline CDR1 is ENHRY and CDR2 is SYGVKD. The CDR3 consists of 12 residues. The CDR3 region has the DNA TGTGCCATCAGACAGGGGGCCGGGGAAGCTTTCTTT. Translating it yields CAIRQGAGEAFF.

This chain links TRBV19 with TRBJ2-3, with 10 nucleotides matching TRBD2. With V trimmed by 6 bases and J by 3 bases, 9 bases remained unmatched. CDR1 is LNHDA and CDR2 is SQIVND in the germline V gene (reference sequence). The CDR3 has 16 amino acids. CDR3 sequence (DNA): TGTGCCAGTAGCTCTAGCGGGAGAGGGGGGACAGATACGCAGTATTTT. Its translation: CASSSSGRGGTDTQYF.